Listed below are T cell receptor beta chains from one sample, sequenced in a study of T cell changes during pregnancy in multiple sclerosis. Sequenced by immunoSEQ multiplex PCR; TCRdb stores in-frame clones only, minus some. The sample records about 100,000 clones, around nine tenths being singletons. Material: peripheral blood, obtained in the second trimester of pregnancy. All receptors come from a female donor with multiple sclerosis, enrolled in a pregnancy study. CDR3s include the opening cysteine and the closing phenylalanine or tryptophan. The D gene is left open where the match is weak. Clone size appears in some rows only: once, few, many, or a class for an expanded clone.

clone size,J gene,D gene,V gene,CDR3 protein,CDR3 DNA
.,TRBJ2-5,TRBD2,TRBV5-4,CASSPRLAGGQETQYF,TGTGCCAGCAGCCCCCGACTAGCGGGAGGCCAAGAGACCCAGTACTTC
.,TRBJ2-3,TRBD2,TRBV25-1,CASSEPPGLAGTDTQYF,TGTGCCAGCAGTGAACCTCCAGGGCTAGCGGGCACAGATACGCAGTATTTT
.,TRBJ1-2,TRBD1,TRBV28,CASRGTANYGYTF,TGTGCCAGCAGGGGGACAGCTAACTATGGCTACACCTTC
.,TRBJ1-5,.,TRBV16,CASSVGAHNQPQHSF,TGTGCCAGCAGCGTAGGGGCACACAATCAGCCCCAGCATTCATTT
.,TRBJ2-1,.,TRBV7-3,CASSLRTGYNEQFF,TGTGCCAGCAGCCTGAGGACTGGCTACAATGAGCAGTTCTTC
.,TRBJ2-7,.,TRBV6-6,CASSSERDEQYF,TGTGCCAGCAGTTCGGAACGGGACGAGCAGTACTTC
few,TRBJ1-1,.,TRBV30,CAWSVGGRTEAFF,TGTGCCTGGAGTGTCGGGGGGCGCACTGAAGCTTTCTTT
.,TRBJ2-1,.,TRBV6-5,CASSYGTSYSYNEQFF,TGTGCCAGCAGTTACGGGACTTCTTACTCCTACAATGAGCAGTTCTTC
.,TRBJ2-1,.,TRBV9,CASSVDRLNNEQFF,TGTGCCAGCAGCGTAGATCGACTGAACAATGAGCAGTTCTTC
.,TRBJ1-3,.,TRBV4-1,CASSQRQVQAGNTIYF,TGCGCCAGCAGCCAACGACAGGTTCAAGCCGGAAACACCATATATTTT
.,TRBJ2-7,.,TRBV19,CASTRGGWAYEQYF,TGTGCCAGTACTAGGGGGGGGTGGGCCTACGAGCAGTACTTC
.,TRBJ2-7,.,TRBV13,CASSLDEYEQYF,TGTGCCAGCAGCTTAGACGAGTACGAGCAGTACTTC
.,TRBJ2-1,TRBD1,TRBV5-4,CASTAGTGAFNEQFF,TGTGCCAGCACGGCTGGGACAGGCGCGTTCAATGAGCAGTTCTTC
.,TRBJ1-1,TRBD1,TRBV9,CASNQGGTENTEAFF,TGTGCCAGCAATCAAGGAGGGACAGAGAACACTGAAGCTTTCTTT
.,TRBJ2-5,TRBD2,TRBV6-5,CASSFGLDYETQYF,TGTGCCAGCAGTTTCGGACTAGATTACGAGACCCAGTACTTC
.,TRBJ1-3,TRBD1,TRBV7-2,CASSRTGLGSGNTIYF,TGTGCCAGCAGCCGGACAGGCCTTGGATCTGGAAACACCATATATTTT
once,TRBJ2-5,.,TRBV11-2,CASSPRIAVETQYF,TGTGCCAGCAGCCCCCGGATAGCGGTAGAGACCCAGTACTTC
.,TRBJ2-7,TRBD1,TRBV5-6,CASSSAGTGAYEQYF,TGTGCCAGCAGCTCCGCCGGGACAGGAGCCTACGAGCAGTACTTC
.,TRBJ2-6,TRBD1,TRBV28,CASSRDRGLAGANVLTF,TGTGCCAGCAGCCGGGACAGGGGGCTTGCTGGGGCCAACGTCCTGACTTTC
.,TRBJ1-2,.,TRBV6-4,CASSDFMGGSRGYTF,TGTGCCAGCAGTGACTTTATGGGAGGGAGCCGCGGCTACACCTTC
.,TRBJ2-1,TRBD2,TRBV15,CATSRASGYYNEQFF,TGTGCCACCAGCAGAGCTAGCGGGTACTACAATGAGCAGTTCTTC
.,TRBJ1-1,TRBD1,TRBV7-9,CASSLAVGQGNTEAFF,TGTGCCAGCAGCTTAGCGGTGGGACAGGGAAACACTGAAGCTTTCTTT
.,TRBJ2-7,TRBD2,TRBV4-1,CASSRTSGMDPYEQYF,TGCGCCAGCAGCCGGACTAGCGGGATGGACCCCTACGAGCAGTACTTC
.,TRBJ2-3,.,TRBV11-2,CASRLRGTPLSTDTQYF,TGTGCCAGCAGGTTACGCGGGACCCCACTGAGCACAGATACGCAGTATTTT
.,TRBJ1-2,TRBD1,TRBV7-8,CASSPDRGYGSDYGYTF,TGTGCCAGCAGCCCTGACAGGGGTTATGGGTCCGACTATGGCTACACCTTC
.,TRBJ2-1,.,TRBV27,CASSLQSGGGPYNEQFF,TGTGCCAGCAGTTTACAGTCAGGGGGAGGCCCCTACAATGAGCAGTTCTTC
.,TRBJ1-1,.,TRBV6-5,CASSLSQGTEAFF,TGTGCCAGCAGTCTATCCCAGGGGACTGAAGCTTTCTTT
once,TRBJ2-5,.,TRBV5-1,CASSFSGSLQETQYF,TGCGCCAGCAGCTTTAGCGGCTCCCTCCAAGAGACCCAGTACTTC
.,TRBJ1-3,TRBD1,TRBV11-2,CASSLGGLGQLPGNTIYF,TGTGCCAGCAGCTTGGGGGGACTGGGACAGCTCCCCGGAAACACCATATATTTT
.,TRBJ2-1,TRBD1,TRBV6-1,CASSEGTGPYNEQFF,TGTGCCAGCAGTGAGGGGACAGGGCCCTACAATGAGCAGTTCTTC